This T cell receptor beta chain was identified in a study of identical twins. The CDR3 has 15 residues. J lost 0 bases, V lost 1 base, and 0 bases had no gene match. Germline V gene data show CDR1 as LGHNA and CDR2 as YNFKEQ. This clonotype occurred many times. Antigen unknown. TCRdb passed the 5' RACE reads through MiXCR, listing each CDR3 protein once. Of 280,000 or so distinct CDR3 sequences in the sample, more than 6.5% were seen once. General observations from the study: Abundant beta clonotypes from cord blood had fewer insertions, unlike memory repertoires, which showed none.

The same data also went into a second study, on yellow fever vaccine responses in identical twins. From that report: Reported findings indicate that twins' vaccine T cell responses seemed partially convergent, partially personalized.

The sample taken for sequencing was memory (CD45RO+) T cells sorted from blood. The genes are TRBV4-2 and TRBJ2-5, with TRBD1 matching 9 bases. The TCR originated in a woman aged 18-29 years in good health. In DNA, the CDR3 is TGTGCCAGCAGCCAAGGGGACAGGGACCAAGAGACCCAGTACTTC. Its translation: CASSQGDRDQETQYF.